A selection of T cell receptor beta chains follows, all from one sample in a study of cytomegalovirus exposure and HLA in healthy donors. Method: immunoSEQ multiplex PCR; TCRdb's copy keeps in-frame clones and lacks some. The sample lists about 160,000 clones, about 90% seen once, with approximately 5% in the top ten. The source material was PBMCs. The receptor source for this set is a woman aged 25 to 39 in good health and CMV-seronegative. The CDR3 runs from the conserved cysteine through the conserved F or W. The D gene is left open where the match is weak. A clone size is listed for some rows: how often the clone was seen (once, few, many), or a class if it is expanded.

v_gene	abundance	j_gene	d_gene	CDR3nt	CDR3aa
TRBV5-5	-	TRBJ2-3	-	TGTGCCAGCAGCAGCAGCGGGAGCACAGATACGCAGTATTTT	CASSSSGSTDTQYF
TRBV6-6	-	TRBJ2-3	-	TGTGCCAGCACCCAGAGTGGCACAGATACGCAGTATTTT	CASTQSGTDTQYF
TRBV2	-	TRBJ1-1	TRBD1	TGTGCCAGCAGTGATTGGGACAGTGGCACCATGAACACTGAAGCTTTCTTT	CASSDWDSGTMNTEAFF
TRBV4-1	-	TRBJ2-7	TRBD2	TGCGCCAGCAGCCATATCGGACTAGCGGACAACGAGCAGTACTTC	CASSHIGLADNEQYF
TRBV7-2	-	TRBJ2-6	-	TGTGCCAGCAGCTTCCAGGGCGGGGCCAACGTCCTGACTTTC	CASSFQGGANVLTF
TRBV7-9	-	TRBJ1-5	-	TGTGCCAGCAGCCCCCCGGACCAGCGGGGTCAGCCCCAGCATTTT	CASSPPDQRGQPQHF
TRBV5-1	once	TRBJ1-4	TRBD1	TGCGCCAGCAGCGAACAGGGGCTGGAAAAACTGTTTTTT	CASSEQGLEKLFF
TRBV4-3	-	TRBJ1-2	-	TGCGCCAGCAGCCAAGAGTCTCGGTATGGCTACACCTTC	CASSQESRYGYTF
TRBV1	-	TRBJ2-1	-	TGCACCAGCAGCCAACTCCGACTAGATTACAATGAGCAGTTCTTC	CTSSQLRLDYNEQFF
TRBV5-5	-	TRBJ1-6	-	TGTGCCAGCAACCTGGGGGCTCCACGGAATTCACCCCTCCACTTT	CASNLGAPRNSPLHF
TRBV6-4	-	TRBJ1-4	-	TGTGCCAGCGAAGGGGAGGGTAATGAAAAACTGTTTTTT	CASEGEGNEKLFF
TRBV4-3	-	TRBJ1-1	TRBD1	TGCGCCAGCAGCTCTCGGACAGGGTTGGATGCTTTCTTT	CASSSRTGLDAFF
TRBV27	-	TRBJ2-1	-	TGTGCCAGCAGTTCCTTAACTCCAAGAGAGCAGTTCTTC	CASSSLTPREQFF
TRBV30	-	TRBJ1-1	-	TGTGCCTGGACAACCGGGATGAACACTGAAGCTTTCTTT	CAWTTGMNTEAFF
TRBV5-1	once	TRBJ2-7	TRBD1	TGCGCCAGCAGCCTCGGGACAGGGGGTGAGCAGTACTTC	CASSLGTGGEQYF
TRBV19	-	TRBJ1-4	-	TGTGCCAGTAGTAATCCAGGGGAGGGCTTTAATGAAAAACTGTTTTTT	CASSNPGEGFNEKLFF
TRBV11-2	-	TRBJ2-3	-	TGTGCCAGCAGCTTAGGCGGGACTCCAGATACGCAGTATTTT	CASSLGGTPDTQYF
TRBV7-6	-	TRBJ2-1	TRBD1	TGTGCCAGCAGCCCCTTGGTGGACAGGTACAATGAGCAGTTCTTC	CASSPLVDRYNEQFF
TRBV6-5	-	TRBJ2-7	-	TGTGCCAGCAGCCAGGGGATCTCCTACGAGCAGTACTTC	CASSQGISYEQYF
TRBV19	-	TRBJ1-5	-	TGTGCCAGTAACCCTACGAGCAGCAGCAATCAGCCCCAGCATTTT	CASNPTSSSNQPQHF
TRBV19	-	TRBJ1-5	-	TGTGCCAGTAGTTCAGGAGGTCCCACGCCCCAGCATTTT	CASSSGGPTPQHF
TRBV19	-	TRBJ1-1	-	TGTGCCAGTAGTATCGGCCCTCAAGCTTTCTTT	CASSIGPQAFF
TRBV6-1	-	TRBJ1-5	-	TGTGCCAGCAGCGACGAGGGACTGGGTCAGCCCCAGCATTTT	CASSDEGLGQPQHF
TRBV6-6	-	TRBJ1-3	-	TGTGCCAGCAGTTACCCAGCGAGCTCTGGAAACACCATATATTTT	CASSYPASSGNTIYF
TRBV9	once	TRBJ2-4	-	TGTGCCAGCAGCCCGATGGGGGGGCGGGGAGCCAAAAACATTCAGTACTTC	CASSPMGGRGAKNIQYF
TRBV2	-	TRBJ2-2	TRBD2	TGTGCCAGCAGTTATAAGCGGGGGGCTGGGGAGCTGTTTTTT	CASSYKRGAGELFF
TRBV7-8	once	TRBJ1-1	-	TGTGCCAGCACCCACCGAGGGGGGATGGACACTGAAGCTTTCTTT	CASTHRGGMDTEAFF
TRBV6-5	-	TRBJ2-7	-	TGTGCCAGCTCTCAGGGGCGGTGGGGGTACGAGCAGTACTTC	CASSQGRWGYEQYF
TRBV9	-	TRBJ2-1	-	TGTGCCAGCAGCGCGCGAGGGGGGGCAGAATCCTACAATGAGCAGTTCTTC	CASSARGGAESYNEQFF
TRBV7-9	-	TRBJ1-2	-	TGTGCCAGCAGCCGCATAGAAGATAACTATGGCTACACCTTC	CASSRIEDNYGYTF
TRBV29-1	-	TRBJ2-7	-	TGCAGCGTTGTCGCCGGAGCCTACGAGCAGTACTTC	CSVVAGAYEQYF
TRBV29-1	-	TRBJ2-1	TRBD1	TGCAGCGGACAGGGAATCTTTGAGCAGTTCTTC	CSGQGIFEQFF
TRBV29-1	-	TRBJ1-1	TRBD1	TGCAGCGTTGATGCCGGGACAGCTGAAGCTTTCTTT	CSVDAGTAEAFF
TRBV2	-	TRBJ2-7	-	TGTGCCAGCAGGGAGTATTACTACGAGCAGTACTTC	CASREYYYEQYF
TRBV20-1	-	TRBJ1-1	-	TGCAGTGCTAGACCGAACACTGAAGCTTTCTTT	CSARPNTEAFF
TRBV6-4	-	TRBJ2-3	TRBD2	TGTGCCAGCAGTTTTACTAGCGGGGGCACAGATACGCAGTATTTT	CASSFTSGGTDTQYF
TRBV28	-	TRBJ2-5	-	TGTGCCAGCAGTTCACAACAGGGCCAAGAGACCCAGTACTTC	CASSSQQGQETQYF
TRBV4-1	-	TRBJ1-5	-	TGCGCCAGCAGCCAAGTCACGACAGGCTATAGCAATCAGCCCCAGCATTTT	CASSQVTTGYSNQPQHF
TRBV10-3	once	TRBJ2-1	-	TGTGCCATCAGAGATAGCGGCACCACTGTCAATGAGCAGTTCTTC	CAIRDSGTTVNEQFF
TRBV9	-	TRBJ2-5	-	TGTGCCAGCAGCGCCCTACAGGGCGGACAAGAGACCCAGTACTTC	CASSALQGGQETQYF
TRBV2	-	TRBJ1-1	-	TGTGCCAGCAGGGTGGACACGATGAACACTGAAGCTTTCTTT	CASRVDTMNTEAFF
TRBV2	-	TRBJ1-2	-	TGTGCCAGCAGTCCCGAGGACCGTCCTAGGGGCTATGGCTACACCTTC	CASSPEDRPRGYGYTF
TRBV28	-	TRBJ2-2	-	TGTGCCTGTAAGTCAGACGGGAGAATCACCGGGGAGCTGTTTTTT	CACKSDGRITGELFF
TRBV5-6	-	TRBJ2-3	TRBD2	TGTGCCAGCAGCGTTGGGACTAGAGGGGGCACAGATACGCAGTATTTT	CASSVGTRGGTDTQYF
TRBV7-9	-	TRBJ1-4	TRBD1	TGTGCCAGCAGTCTCGGACAGGCAACTAATGAAAAACTGTTTTTT	CASSLGQATNEKLFF
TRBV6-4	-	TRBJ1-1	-	TGTGCCAGCAGCCGTAATCCGGGGCAATTTTCCCGGACAGTGAACACTGAAGCTTTCTTT	CASSRNPGQFSRTVNTEAFF
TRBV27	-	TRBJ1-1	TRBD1	TGTGCCAGCAGTTTAGACAGGGGGCTTGGGACTGAAGCTTTCTTT	CASSLDRGLGTEAFF
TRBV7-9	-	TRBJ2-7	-	TGTGCCAGCAGCTTATATCGCGGGGCATCTTACGAGCAGTACTTC	CASSLYRGASYEQYF
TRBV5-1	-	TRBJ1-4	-	TGCGCCAGCAGCTTGGGTGGTTCGCGTGAAAAACTGTTTTTT	CASSLGGSREKLFF
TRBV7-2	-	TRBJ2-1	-	TGTGCCAGCAGCTTTACAGGGTCTATCAATGAGCAGTTCTTC	CASSFTGSINEQFF
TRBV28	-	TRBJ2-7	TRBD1	TGTGCCAGCAGTTTAAGACAGGGAGTCGAGCAGTACTTC	CASSLRQGVEQYF
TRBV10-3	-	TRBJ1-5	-	TGTGCCATCAGTGAGGGACAGTATCAGCCCCAGCATTTT	CAISEGQYQPQHF
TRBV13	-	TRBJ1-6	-	TGTGCCAGCAGCGCGGAGTCGACCTATAATTCACCCCTCCACTTT	CASSAESTYNSPLHF